These 17 T cell receptor beta chains were sequenced from one sample in a study of CD8 T cells in Susac syndrome. Reverse transcription of about 0.5 to 1 ug RNA used random hexamers. TCRdb independently ran MiXCR on the immunoSEQ multiplex PCR reads; one entry per CDR3 protein. The sample lists over 65,000 distinct CDR3 sequences; 85% to 95% were seen once. Sequencing input: CD4+ T cells from PBMCs. The receptor source for this set is a human donor with Susac syndrome.

The CDR3, as DNA: TGTGCCAGCAGCCCTCGGGGGGAAATTCACGGGGAGCTGTTTTTT. This translates into CASSPRGEIHGELFF. The chain is built from TRBV3-1 and TRBJ2-2; 7 bases map to TRBD2. Germline CDR1 and CDR2: LGHDT and YNNKEL (reference sequence). The CDR3 has 15 amino acids. V was clipped by 4 bases and J by 7 bases; unmatched bases: 9. Drawing the rest from reference TRBV3-1 and TRBJ2-2, the complete variable domain is DTAVSQTPKYLVTQMGNDKSIKCEQNLGHDTMYWYKQDSKKFLKIMFSYNNKELIINETVPNRFSPKSPDKAHLNLHINSLELGDSAVYFCASSPRGEIHGELFFGEGSRLTVL.

This clonotype showed up just once. The chain has TRBV5-8 and TRBJ2-7; 10 bases are a match to TRBD2. This CDR3 has 14 amino acids. V gave up 5 bases and J gave up 4 bases; unmatched junction bases: 6. Germline V gene sequence: CDR1 SGHTS, CDR2 YDEGEE. The CDR3 region has the DNA TGTGCCAGCAGACTAGCGGGAAAGTGGTACGAGCAGTACTTC. Translation gives CASRLAGKWYEQYF.

The chain employs TRBV20-1 and TRBJ2-7; a weak D match, TRBD2 (6 bases). CDR3 length: 15 amino acids. V lost 0 bases and J lost 2, with 14 bases in between. In germline, CDR1 is DFQATT, CDR2 SNEGSKA (reference sequence). The CDR3 sequence: CSARDAGGKTYEQYF. CDR3 DNA sequence: TGCAGTGCTAGAGATGCCGGGGGTAAGACCTACGAGCAGTACTTC.

J is TRBJ2-7 and V is TRBV7-2; TRBD1 or TRBD2 may be the D gene (6 bases each). CDR1 and CDR2 from the germline V gene are SGHTA and FQGNSA. V was trimmed by 5 bases and J by 4 bases, leaving 27 bases between them. CDR3 size: 18 residues. Written as DNA, the CDR3 is TGTGCCAGCAGCCCTGGGGGGCCATGGCAGGGTTCCCGATACGAGCAGTACTTC. It encodes CASSPGGPWQGSRYEQYF.

The rearrangement links TRBV7-9 to TRBJ2-1; weak D call: TRBD2 (5 bases). The CDR3 has 15 residues. V lost 1 base and J lost 1, with 8 bases in between. Germline V gene data show CDR1 as SEHNR and CDR2 as FQNEAQ (reference sequence). CDR3 nucleotide sequence: TGTGCCAGCAGCTTAGGAGGGTTATCCTACAATGAGCAGTTCTTC. The encoded protein is CASSLGGLSYNEQFF.

This sequence joins TRBV7-2 and TRBJ2-2; D not certain. In germline, CDR1 is SGHTA, CDR2 FQGNSA. The CDR3 length is 14 residues. Trimming took off 6 bases at V and 7 bases at J, with 15 bases between the two ends. The DNA of the CDR3 is TGTGCCAGCAGGAGCGAGACGCTCGGCGGGGAGCTGTTTTTT. Its translation is CASRSETLGGELFF.

The chain couples TRBV29-1 to TRBJ2-3; the match to TRBD1 covers 7 bases. Germline V lookup: CDR1 SQVTM, CDR2 ANQGSEA. This CDR3 region has 12 residues. With 6 bases clipped from V and 6 bases from J, the junction kept 6 bases outside the gene matches. The CDR3: CSVPTRGDTQYF. The DNA for the CDR3 is TGCAGCGTCCCCACCAGGGGGGATACGCAGTATTTT.

The chain recombines TRBV24-1 with TRBJ2-5; 9 bases match TRBD2. From germline, CDR1 is KGHDR and CDR2 SFDVKD. J gave up 2 bases and V 1 base, and 4 bases lay outside the gene matches. The CDR3 consists of 16 residues. As DNA, the CDR3 is TGTGCCACCAGTGATTTAAGGGCGGGAGGGCAAGAGACCCAGTACTTC. This encodes CATSDLRAGGQETQYF.

This rearrangement joins TRBV2 to TRBJ2-3; 12 bases are shared with TRBD1. Germline CDR1 and CDR2: SNHLY and FYNNEI. CDR3 length equals 14 residues. V dropped 6 bases and J dropped 4; count of bases not matched to a gene: 2. The CDR3 is CASSGTGGSDTQYF. DNA of the CDR3: TGTGCCAGCAGCGGGACAGGGGGCTCAGATACGCAGTATTTT.

The chain combines TRBV18 with TRBJ1-5; D remains ambiguous. This CDR3 is built from 14 residues. Trimming pared 2 bases from V and 5 bases from J, leaving 10 bases between. From germline, CDR1 is KGHSH and CDR2 LQKENI. CDR3 in amino acids: CASSPGVRDQPQHF. The CDR3 nucleotides are TGTGCCAGCTCACCAGGGGTTAGGGATCAGCCCCAGCATTTT. The full variable domain, its missing parts supplied by reference TRBV18 and TRBJ1-5, is NAGVMQNPRHLVRRRGQEARLRCSPMKGHSHVYWYRQLPEEGLKFMVYLQKENIIDESGMPKERFSAEFPKEGPSILRIQQVVRGDSAAYFCASSPGVRDQPQHFGDGTRLSIL.

The chain links TRBV7-2 to TRBJ2-2; TRBD1 or TRBD2 may be the D gene (5 bases each). Trimming pared 2 bases from V and 7 bases from J, leaving 8 bases between. Germline V gene data show CDR1 as SGHTA and CDR2 as FQGNSA. This CDR3 has 13 residues. The DNA for the CDR3 is TGTGCCAGCAGCTTACAGGGAGTCGGGGAGCTGTTTTTT. Translated, it gives CASSLQGVGELFF.

The DNA for the CDR3 is TGTGCCAGCTCACCAGGGCGGACCTGGGATTCACCCCTCCACTTT. Translation gives CASSPGRTWDSPLHF. V is TRBV18 and J is TRBJ1-6; D call uncertain. CDR1 and CDR2 (germline): KGHSH, LQKENI. Trimming shortened V by 2 bases and J by 8 bases, and 13 bases separated the two germline ends. This CDR3 has 15 amino acids.

The gene calls are TRBV6-2 or TRBV6-3 and TRBJ2-7; D is unresolved. This CDR3 contains 14 residues. V was trimmed by 0 bases and J by 6 bases, leaving 12 bases between them. CDR1 MNHEY and CDR2 SVGEGT come from the germline V gene. Here the CDR3 DNA reads TGTGCCAGCAGTTACTCCCCGATCTCACGCGAGCAGTACTTC. Translation gives CASSYSPISREQYF.

This chain uses TRBV20-1 with TRBJ2-2; a weak D match, TRBD1 (6 bases). The V and J ends lost 7 bases and 1 base respectively, with 16 bases between them. The CDR3 has 15 amino acids. Germline-derived CDR1 and CDR2 are DFQATT and SNEGSKA (reference sequence). CDR3 nucleotide sequence: TGCAGTGTTCCCCGTCCGGGACAGAACACCGGGGAGCTGTTTTTT. This codes for CSVPRPGQNTGELFF.

The chain is built from TRBV12-3 or TRBV12-4 and TRBJ1-1; D is perhaps TRBD1 (5 bases). Trimming removed 3 bases at V and 11 bases at J, with 19 bases between. This CDR3 region has 14 residues. CDR3 sequence (DNA): TGTGCCAGCAGTTTCGGGCCGGGGGGGTTGTTGGCTTTCTTT. Translation gives CASSFGPGGLLAFF.

V gene TRBV28 combines with J gene TRBJ2-5; D is tentatively TRBD1 or TRBD2 (5 bases each). The germline gives CDR1 MDHEN, CDR2 SYDVKM. Trimming removed 3 bases at V and 3 bases at J, with 20 bases between. The CDR3 extends over 17 amino acids. CDR3 in amino acids: CASSFGIGRDAKETQYF. CDR3 in DNA: TGTGCCAGCAGTTTTGGAATTGGTAGGGACGCCAAAGAGACCCAGTACTTC.

J is TRBJ2-5 and V is TRBV7-3, with 7 positions matching TRBD2. Losses at the gene ends were 5 bases for V and 5 bases for J; bases not matched to a gene: 8. The CDR3 totals 14 residues. CDR1 is SGHTA, CDR2 FQGTGA, per germline. The CDR3 bases are TGTGCCAGCAGCCGAGGAAGCGGGACTGAGACCCAGTACTTC. Translating gives CASSRGSGTETQYF.